The 17 T cell receptor beta chains listed next were all sequenced from one sample in a study of blood T cell repertoires in COVID-19. Clones were read by immunoSEQ multiplex PCR, and TCRdb kept only the in-frame ones, dropping some. The sample shows about 250,000 clones, about 90% of them seen only once. Sequences were obtained from peripheral blood. Every receptor here comes from a man aged 18 to 35 with active or convalescent COVID-19.

CDR3 nucleotide sequence: TGTGCCAGCAGTGTCAACCCGACAGAAAACTCCTACGAGCAGTACTTC. Its translation is CASSVNPTENSYEQYF. The J gene is TRBJ2-7, the V gene TRBV2; perhaps TRBD1 as D (5 bases). Trimming pared 4 bases from V and 0 bases from J, leaving 16 bases between. CDR3 length: 16 residues. Germline-derived CDR1 and CDR2 are SNHLY and FYNNEI.

Here the CDR3 DNA reads TGTGCCAGCAGCCACCTTAAGACAGGGTCGGCTGGCTACACCTTC. Protein product: CASSHLKTGSAGYTF. The chain employs TRBV14 and TRBJ1-2, with 7 bases lining up with TRBD1. CDR1 and CDR2 (germline): SGHDN, FVKESK. V shed 3 bases, J shed 7 bases, and the junction held 11 bases outside the gene matches. The CDR3 loop spans 15 amino acids.

The rearrangement uses TRBV27 and TRBJ1-2; 9 bases match TRBD1. This CDR3 region has 15 residues. The ends lost 2 bases at V and 4 bases at J; junction bases unmatched: 5. CDR1 is MNHEY and CDR2 is SMNVEV in the germline V gene (reference sequence). The CDR3 nucleotides are TGTGCCAGCAGTTTAGCTCGGGACAGGGTCTATGGCTACACCTTC. As protein: CASSLARDRVYGYTF.

This clone has a handful of counts. V usage is TRBV7-9 and J usage is TRBJ2-2, with 11 bases identical to TRBD2. V shed 5 bases and J 4 bases; nucleotides not matched to a gene: 9. Germline CDR1 is SEHNR and CDR2 is FQNEAQ (reference sequence). CDR3 size: 17 residues. The CDR3 DNA follows: TGTGCCAGCAGCCCTCCACTAGCGGGGGCGGTCACCGGGGAGCTGTTTTTT. It yields the protein CASSPPLAGAVTGELFF.

The V gene is TRBV4-3, the J gene TRBJ2-5, with D possibly matching TRBD2 (6 bases). The CDR3 loop spans 16 amino acids. Trimming pared 0 bases from V and 3 bases from J, leaving 14 bases between. Germline loops: CDR1 LGHNA, CDR2 YSLEER. CDR3 nucleotide sequence: TGCGCCAGCAGCCAAGAAGCACGGGGGTTTAAAGAGACCCAGTACTTC. This codes for CASSQEARGFKETQYF.

CDR3 amino acids: CASSRQVRYEQYF. CDR3 in DNA: TGTGCCAGTAGCCGACAAGTAAGGTACGAGCAGTACTTC. The chain employs TRBV19 and TRBJ2-7; D unclear. The CDR3 length is 13 residues. Germline V gene data show CDR1 as LNHDA and CDR2 as SQIVND (reference sequence). V was clipped by 6 bases and J by 4 bases, with 13 bases between them.

The J gene is TRBJ1-2, the V gene TRBV6-2 or TRBV6-3; weak D call: TRBD1 (5 bases). The V gene's germline CDR1 is MNHEY and CDR2 SVGEGT. V lost 3 bases to trimming and J lost 4 bases, with 18 bases between them. CDR3 length: 16 amino acids. CDR3 sequence reads: CASSYSVRQTRYGYTF. The CDR3 DNA reads TGTGCCAGCAGTTATTCAGTTCGACAGACCCGCTATGGCTACACCTTC.

The rearrangement uses TRBV11-2 and TRBJ1-1; D is undetermined. V lost 3 bases and J lost 8, with 7 bases in between. This CDR3 has 11 amino acids. Germline CDR1 is SGHAT and CDR2 is FQNNGV. In DNA form, the CDR3 reads TGTGCCAGCAGCTTCACCGGGGAAGCTTTCTTT. Translating it yields CASSFTGEAFF.

The J gene is TRBJ1-6, the V gene TRBV5-1; 7 bases line up with TRBD1. Germline assignment: CDR1 SGHRS and CDR2 YFSETQ. The CDR3 is 15 amino acids. The V and J ends lost 4 bases and 7 bases, in that order; junction bases with no gene match: 8. The CDR3 sequence is CASSTWDRDNSPLHF. The CDR3 bases are TGCGCCAGCAGCACTTGGGACAGAGACAATTCACCCCTCCACTTT.

The chain combines TRBV9 with TRBJ2-1; 7 nucleotides agree with TRBD1. The CDR3 contains 13 residues. Germline lookup yields CDR1 SGDLS and CDR2 YYNGEE. Trimming removed 4 bases from V and 10 bases from J; junction bases left unmatched: 8. The CDR3 DNA reads as TGTGCCAGCAGCTTAACACAGGGGTACGAGCAGTTCTTC. It yields the protein CASSLTQGYEQFF.

This chain uses TRBV5-1 with TRBJ1-1, with D hard to call. The CDR3 spans 14 residues. Germline V gives CDR1 SGHRS, CDR2 YFSETQ. V was clipped by 4 bases and J by 6 bases, with 16 bases between them. CDR3 in amino acids: CASSLAGSRPEAFF. DNA for the CDR3: TGCGCCAGCAGCCTCGCGGGATCGCGGCCTGAAGCTTTCTTT.

The chain links TRBV25-1 to TRBJ2-2; D remains unclear. The V end lost 4 bases, the J end lost 5 bases, and 11 bases lay between the germline ends. Germline loops: CDR1 MGHDK, CDR2 SYGVNS. This CDR3 has 14 amino acids. The CDR3 DNA reads TGTGCCAGCAGTGGGGCCTCATGGACCGGGGAGCTGTTTTTT. It yields the protein CASSGASWTGELFF. The whole variable domain, remainder taken from reference TRBV25-1 and TRBJ2-2, is EADIYQTPRYLVIGTGKKITLECSQTMGHDKMYWYQQDPGMELHLIHYSYGVNSTEKGDLSSESTVSRIRTEHFPLTLESARPSHTSQYLCASSGASWTGELFFGEGSRLTVL.

This clone was recorded only once. The chain has TRBV25-1 and TRBJ1-2, with 7 bases identical to TRBD1. The germline V gene encodes CDR1 MGHDK and CDR2 SYGVNS. The CDR3 is 13 residues long. Trimming cost V 7 bases and J 5 bases; bases outside gene matches: 7. The CDR3 DNA reads TGTGCCAGCACCATGGAACAGGGGTATGGCTACACCTTC. It specifies CASTMEQGYGYTF.

This clone was recorded once. The chain recombines TRBV5-1 with TRBJ1-3; D may be TRBD1 (5 bases). Trimming left V 0 bases short and J 0 bases short, with 10 bases between. The CDR3 runs 16 residues. CDR1 and CDR2 (germline): SGHRS, YFSETQ. The CDR3 nucleotides read TGCGCCAGCAGCTTGGTCCCAGGGCCCTCTGGAAACACCATATATTTT. Its protein product is CASSLVPGPSGNTIYF.

J is TRBJ2-2 and V is TRBV6-5; 7 nucleotides align to TRBD1. The V and J ends lost 7 bases and 1 base, in that order; junction bases with no gene match: 6. There are 15 residues in the CDR3. The V gene's germline CDR1 is MNHEY and CDR2 SVGAGI. The DNA for the CDR3 is TGTGCCAGCAACAAGGGGGACAGGAACACCGGGGAGCTGTTTTTT. Protein: CASNKGDRNTGELFF.

V gene TRBV11-1 combines with J gene TRBJ2-1; D gene ambiguous. Germline V gene sequence: CDR1 SGHAT, CDR2 FQDESV (reference sequence). The CDR3 runs 13 residues. The germline V and J ends were trimmed by 2 bases and 3 bases, with 5 bases remaining between them. This CDR3 reads CASSLRSYNEQFF. The CDR3 nucleotides read TGTGCCAGCAGCTTACGGAGCTACAATGAGCAGTTCTTC.

This clone was observed a single time. The chain is built from TRBV18 and TRBJ1-1; no firm D call. Per germline, CDR1 KGHSH and CDR2 LQKENI. The length of the CDR3 is 14 residues. The ends were cut back, 1 base at V and 3 bases at J, with 9 bases in the middle. This chain's CDR3 is CASSPLGSDTEAFF. The CDR3 bases are TGTGCCAGCTCACCACTAGGGAGTGACACTGAAGCTTTCTTT. Full variable domain (rest looked up from reference TRBV18 and TRBJ1-1): NAGVMQNPRHLVRRRGQEARLRCSPMKGHSHVYWYRQLPEEGLKFMVYLQKENIIDESGMPKERFSAEFPKEGPSILRIQQVVRGDSAAYFCASSPLGSDTEAFFGQGTRLTVV.